This T cell receptor (beta chain) was found in a study of blood T cell repertoires in COVID-19 (dated by TCRdb to about 2020). Some background on the complete study: Samples from collaborators originated in the United States, Italy and Spain and spanned both the acute and convalescent phases of COVID-19. The material from the prospective study consisted of cDNA or gDNA derived from T cells, B-cell-depleted T cells, or PBMCs. Subjects who had been exposed to COVID-19, were actively infected with it, or had recovered from it provided the deeply sampled blood TCRbeta repertoires that made up the dataset. A freely available public database, intended as a resource for researchers studying the immune response to SARS-CoV-2, is where the repertoires were released. The samples were drawn from two sources: the first 160 participants of the ongoing ImmuneRACE study, and 1,200 or so subjects contributed by 6 global collaborators. Sample metadata almost always included a de-identified subject ID, COVID-19 status, age in years and sex. Where available, HLA class I and class II types were taken from metadata supplied by the sample provider and were not determined by assay-based typing.

Study-wide findings and limitations: The amount of clinical and demographic metadata varied by source and participant and was provided uncurated.

TCRbeta CDR3 regions were amplified from genomic DNA using the immunoSEQ Assay, a bias-controlled multiplex PCR. The original pipeline was this. Nucleated cell counts per sample were estimated from amplification of reference gene primers within the assay. To quantify the absolute abundance of each unique TCRbeta CDR3 rearrangement, sequence reads were collapsed and filtered. For each sample, productive Simpson clonality was calculated as the square root of Simpson's diversity index over productive rearrangements. The source is immuneACCESS, and TCRdb retained only in-frame sequences with V and J called. Part of the clones is not carried over; for the studies checked, unresolved V genes explain less than half of this, and the remainder is unexplained. That table furnishes V, J and clone size, whereas the DNA furnished D and trimming. A total of nearly 95,000 clones appear in this sample, roughly 91% of them only once. The top ten hold roughly 5% of the sample.

Measured from the cysteine to the phenylalanine, the CDR3 is 14 residues long. Kept here is only the CDR3 DNA, which spans 42 bases and is read in frame from base 1. Deletion took 2 bases off V and 1 base off J, with a span of 8 bases between the germline ends. CDR1 and CDR2 (MNHNS, SASEGT) derive from the germline V gene. As to this clone: This clone's antigen is unknown. Base qualities are not recorded, but no much larger clone differs from it by a single base.

Whole blood was collected in K2EDTA tubes by collaborating institutions according to the institutions' own protocols. For TCRbeta analysis, collaborator samples were shipped as frozen whole blood, as isolated PBMCs, or as DNA extracted from either sample type. The TCR sequence derives from a woman older than 75 with acute or convalescent COVID-19. The chain is assembled from TRBV6-1 and TRBJ1-2; the D gene assignment is ambiguous. Source material: peripheral blood. DNA sequence: TGTGCCAGCAGTGAACTAGACCGTAACTATGGCTACACCTTC. Translation gives CASSELDRNYGYTF.